This passage covers 4 T cell receptor beta chains from one sample sequenced in a study of cytomegalovirus exposure and HLA in healthy donors. It was with 60 Vbeta and 13 Jbeta primers that the PCR ran. Profiling relied on immunoSEQ multiplex PCR, and the TCRdb table lists in-frame clones only, not all of them. Among about 42,000 clones listed, approximately 55% were seen once. Sequencing input: PBMCs. The receptors stem from a human donor in good health.

V is TRBV11-2 and J is TRBJ2-3; TRBD2 matches 9 bases. The germline V gene encodes CDR1 SGHAT and CDR2 FQNNGV. Trimming at V came to 1 base and at J to 5 bases, leaving 4 bases not matched to a gene. This CDR3 comprises 15 residues. The CDR3 reads CASSLGAGGVDTQYF. As DNA, the CDR3 is TGTGCCAGCAGCTTAGGGGCGGGAGGGGTAGATACGCAGTATTTT.

This clone has more than one count but fewer than ten. The V call is TRBV30, the J call TRBJ2-1; 7 bases fit TRBD2. CDR3 length: 14 amino acids. V shed 3 bases, J shed 11 bases, and the junction held 13 bases outside the gene matches. Germline CDR1 reads GTSNPN; CDR2 reads SVGIG (reference sequence). The CDR3 coding sequence is TGTGCCTGGAGGGGCGCGGGGCAGGGAGGGAAGCAGTTCTTC. Protein sequence: CAWRGAGQGGKQFF.

This chain links TRBV27 with TRBJ2-3; 10 bases are shared with TRBD2. With V trimmed by 2 bases and J by 4 bases, 6 bases remained unmatched. The CDR3 totals 16 residues. Germline V lookup: CDR1 MNHEY, CDR2 SMNVEV (reference sequence). This chain's CDR3 is CASSLDSGRAADTQYF. Written as DNA, the CDR3 is TGTGCCAGCAGTTTAGACAGCGGGAGGGCCGCAGATACGCAGTATTTT.

This rearrangement joins TRBV7-9 to TRBJ1-1; 10 bases line up with TRBD1. CDR1 and CDR2 from the germline V gene are SEHNR and FQNEAQ (reference sequence). After removal of 4 bases from V and 3 bases from J, the junction contained 2 bases not matched to a gene. The CDR3 extends over 14 amino acids. The CDR3 DNA reads as TGTGCCAGCAGCTCTGGGACAGGGGACACTGAAGCTTTCTTT. It encodes CASSSGTGDTEAFF.